This T cell receptor beta chain was sequenced during a study of CD8+CD57+ T cells in acquired aplastic anemia. Both TCR beta VDJ combination and CDR3 sequence profiling were carried out. Genomic DNA was the template for this profiling. TCRdb processed the reads anew with MiXCR; each CDR3 protein has one entry. The sample contains 150,000 to 200,000 distinct CDR3 sequences, more than 45% of which appear only once. The germline CDR1 and CDR2 sequences are WSHSY and SAAADI. Unmatched junction bases numbered 10, after V lost 9 bases and J lost 3 bases. The CDR3 loop spans 15 amino acids. Previously, flow cytometry had revealed CD8+CD57+ cell expansion in the patients chosen for sequencing.

The sequence was collected from a human donor with aplastic anemia. The chain employs TRBV10-2 and TRBJ2-2; TRBD2 agrees at 7 bases. What was sequenced was sorted CD4+, CD8+, or CD8+CD57+ T cells (not recorded which) from PBMCs. This chain's CDR3 is CASFPGTTYTGELFF. The CDR3, as DNA: TGCGCCAGTTTTCCTGGGACTACTTACACCGGGGAGCTGTTTTTT.